This T cell receptor beta chain was sequenced in a study of blood T cells in healthy people across ages. Findings and caveats of the study: Nothing was known about donor CMV status, and this possibly confounded expanded clonotype changes. More naive CD4+ cells and higher diversity were found in long-lived than in aged donors.

A second PCR of about 7 to 11 cycles used a sample-barcoded 5' primer and a J-beta primer mix. TCRdb re-called the 5' RACE reads through MiXCR, storing one row per CDR3 protein. The sample lists 2 million or so distinct CDR3 sequences; approximately 50% were seen once. Regarding this clonotype: Its antigen is still unknown.

Trimming cost V 4 bases and J 5 bases, with 13 bases left between them. Per the germline V gene, CDR1 is SQVTM and CDR2 is ANQGSEA. This CDR3 spans 13 amino acids. The TCR sequence derives from a woman aged 40 to 50 in good health. This sequence joins TRBV29-1 and TRBJ2-3; D is possibly TRBD1 (7 bases). Material for sequencing was blood. The CDR3: CSVVGTAGDTQYF. In DNA, the CDR3 is TGCAGCGTTGTAGGGACAGCGGGAGATACGCAGTATTTT.